This paragraph reports one T cell receptor beta chain. The data derive from a study of blood T cell repertoires in COVID-19. Study as a whole: PBMCs, B-cell-depleted T cells, or T cells provided the cDNA or gDNA that made up the material.

In germline, CDR1 is GTSNPN, CDR2 SVGIG (reference sequence). The length of the CDR3 is 12 residues. The J segment lost 8 bases and the V segment lost 3 bases, leaving 1 base of the junction unmatched. In the authors' workflow: Using reference gene primer amplification, nucleated cell counts were estimated. Sequenced by immunoSEQ multiplex PCR; TCRdb stores in-frame clones only, minus some. That table gives V, J and clone size, and the DNA gave D and trimming. The sample consists of 150,000 or so clones, around 88% of them appearing once. This rearrangement joins TRBV30 to TRBJ1-4, with 9 positions matching TRBD1. This clonotype was obtained from a human donor in a cohort sampled during active COVID-19. Material for sequencing was peripheral blood. The CDR3 spells CAWRTGGEKLFF. DNA for the CDR3: TGTGCCTGGAGGACAGGGGGGGAAAAACTGTTTTTT.